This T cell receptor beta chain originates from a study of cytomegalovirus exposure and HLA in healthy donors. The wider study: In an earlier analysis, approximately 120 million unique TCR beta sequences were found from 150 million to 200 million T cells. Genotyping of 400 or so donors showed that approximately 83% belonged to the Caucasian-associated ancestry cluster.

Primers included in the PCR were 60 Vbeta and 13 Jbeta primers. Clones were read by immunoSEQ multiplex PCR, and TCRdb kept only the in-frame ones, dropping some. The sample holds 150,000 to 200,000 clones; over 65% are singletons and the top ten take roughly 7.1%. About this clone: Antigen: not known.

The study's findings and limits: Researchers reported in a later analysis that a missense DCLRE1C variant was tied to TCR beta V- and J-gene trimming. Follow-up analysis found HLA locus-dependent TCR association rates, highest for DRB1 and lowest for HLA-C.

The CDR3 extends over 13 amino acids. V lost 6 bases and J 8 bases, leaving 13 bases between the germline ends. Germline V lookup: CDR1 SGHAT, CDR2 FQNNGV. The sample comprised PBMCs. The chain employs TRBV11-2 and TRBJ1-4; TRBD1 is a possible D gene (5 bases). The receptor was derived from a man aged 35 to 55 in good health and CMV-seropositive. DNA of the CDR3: TGTGCCAGCAGAAGGCAGGGCGACGAAAAACTGTTTTTT. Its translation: CASRRQGDEKLFF.